These 29 T cell receptor beta chains were sequenced from one sample in a study of T cells in Graves' hyperthyroidism and ophthalmopathy. Researchers took RNA transcripts and amplified the TCR beta CDR3 regions from them. The HTBI primer set was used in a first-round RT-PCR of the TCR CDR3. TCRdb ran MiXCR on the multiplex PCR reads and lists one entry per CDR3 protein. This table has roughly 200,000 distinct CDR3 sequences, roughly a sixth appearing once. Sequenced: blood. The source is a woman aged 45-65 years with Graves' hyperthyroidism.

The chain is built from TRBV7-9 and TRBJ2-1; D call uncertain. V gave up 3 bases and J gave up 6 bases, with 12 bases separating them. CDR1 is SEHNR, CDR2 FQNEAQ, per germline (reference sequence). CDR3 length: 14 residues. The CDR3, as DNA: TGTGCCAGCAGCTTTCTAGACCTTGGCAATGAGCAGTTCTTC. Translation gives CASSFLDLGNEQFF.

This clonotype was seen many times. CDR3 sequence reads: CASSFPSGSISGELFF. CDR3 DNA sequence: TGTGCCAGCAGTTTTCCTAGCGGGAGTATATCTGGGGAGCTGTTTTTT. The chain carries TRBV28 and TRBJ2-2, with TRBD2 identical over 10 bases. Germline V gene data show CDR1 as MDHEN and CDR2 as SYDVKM. The V segment lost 3 bases and the J segment 8 bases; nucleotides outside the gene matches: 9. This CDR3 is built from 16 residues.

This clonotype came up many times. The CDR3 sequence: CASSFGTGNTGELFF. CDR3 bases: TGTGCCAGCAGCTTCGGGACAGGGAACACCGGGGAGCTGTTTTTT. The V gene is TRBV11-2, the J gene TRBJ2-2; 8 bases map to TRBD1. CDR3 length: 15 residues. Germline V gene sequence: CDR1 SGHAT, CDR2 FQNNGV. Germline trimming cut 3 bases from V and 1 base from J; bases unmatched to any gene: 1.

This chain links TRBV12-3 or TRBV12-4 with TRBJ2-1, with 9 bases aligning to TRBD1. After removal of 6 bases from V and 1 base from J, the junction contained 4 bases not matched to a gene. The CDR3 loop spans 15 amino acids. CDR3 coding DNA: TGTGCCAGCAGCAAGGACAGGGGATCCTACAATGAGCAGTTCTTC. It yields the protein CASSKDRGSYNEQFF.

Only a few counts were recorded for this clonotype. This chain connects TRBV18 to TRBJ2-7; D call uncertain. This CDR3 is built from 13 residues. From germline, CDR1 is KGHSH and CDR2 LQKENI. The ends were cut back, 2 bases at V and 9 bases at J, with 14 bases in the middle. CDR3 in DNA: TGTGCCAGCTCACCAAATACCCCTACGATGCAGTACTTC. Amino acids: CASSPNTPTMQYF.

This clonotype was seen a few times. This chain uses TRBV6-1 with TRBJ2-5; TRBD2 is a possible D gene (7 bases). This CDR3 region has 15 residues. Trimming removed 7 bases from V and 1 base from J, with 16 bases in between. The germline V gene has CDR1 MNHNS and CDR2 SASEGT. The DNA for the CDR3 is TGTGCCAGCACTTGGGGGGGGGCGCCCCAAGAGACCCAGTACTTC. As protein: CASTWGGAPQETQYF.

This clonotype was recorded at least ten times. J is TRBJ1-2 and V is TRBV3-1; no firm D call. The germline V and J ends were trimmed by 0 bases and 7 bases, with 12 bases remaining between them. This CDR3 has 14 residues. Germline V gives CDR1 LGHDT, CDR2 YNNKEL (reference sequence). The CDR3 DNA is TGTGCCAGCAGCCAAGATGCCAGACTAGCTGGCTACACCTTC. This codes for CASSQDARLAGYTF.

This rearrangement joins TRBV7-8 to TRBJ2-7; 13 bases line up with TRBD2. The germline V gene encodes CDR1 SGHVS and CDR2 FQNEAQ. V gave up 4 bases and J gave up 8 bases; unmatched junction bases: 11. This CDR3 is 16 amino acids long. The CDR3 bases are TGTGCCAGCAGCTACCCTGGGACTAGCGGGAAATACAAGCAGTACTTC. Its translation: CASSYPGTSGKYKQYF.

V usage is TRBV14 and J usage is TRBJ2-3; unclear D gene. In germline, CDR1 is SGHDN, CDR2 FVKESK. This CDR3 is 13 amino acids long. Deletions cut 0 bases from V and 8 bases from J, with 9 bases between. For the CDR3, the DNA is TGTGCCAGCAGCCAAGATCTTTTGGGTACGCAGTATTTT. It is translated as CASSQDLLGTQYF.

This clonotype appeared many times. The J gene is TRBJ1-4, the V gene TRBV7-8; possible D gene TRBD1, 5 bases. This CDR3 is built from 18 residues. The ends were cut back, 2 bases at V and 0 bases at J, with 16 bases in the middle. CDR1 SGHVS and CDR2 FQNEAQ come from the germline V gene. The DNA of the CDR3 is TGTGCCAGCAGCTTATTCGGGGGAGGTCCCGCAACTAATGAAAAACTGTTTTTT. Protein: CASSLFGGGPATNEKLFF.

In its sample, this clonotype was seen a few times. The chain uses TRBV19 and TRBJ2-1; no clear D. This CDR3 comprises 14 residues. Germline V lookup: CDR1 LNHDA, CDR2 SQIVND (reference sequence). V was shortened by 6 bases and J by 0 bases, with 9 bases between the two germline ends. The CDR3 nucleotides are TGTGCCAGTAGGCCGGCCAGCTCCTACAATGAGCAGTTCTTC. Its translation: CASRPASSYNEQFF.

This clonotype was observed many times. The chain employs TRBV9 and TRBJ2-1; tentatively, D is TRBD2 (6 bases). The ends were cut back, 1 base at V and 0 bases at J, with 14 bases in the middle. CDR1 is SGDLS and CDR2 is YYNGEE in the germline V gene. This CDR3 comprises 17 residues. The DNA for the CDR3 is TGTGCCAGCAGCGTACATCCGGAGGGAAGCTCCTACAATGAGCAGTTCTTC. Translated, it gives CASSVHPEGSSYNEQFF.

The genes are TRBV11-1 and TRBJ2-5; 11 nucleotides line up with TRBD2. This CDR3 is 14 amino acids long. Germline V CDR1 and CDR2: SGHAT, FQDESV (reference sequence). Trimming cost V 5 bases and J 4 bases; bases outside gene matches: 3. CDR3 loop: CASSPGTSGETQYF. CDR3 DNA sequence: TGTGCCAGCAGCCCAGGGACTAGCGGAGAGACCCAGTACTTC.

This clonotype was picked up many times. The V gene is TRBV11-2, the J gene TRBJ2-2, with D unresolved. CDR1 and CDR2 (germline): SGHAT, FQNNGV. This CDR3 comprises 12 residues. V shed 5 bases and J shed 5 bases, with 6 bases lying between them. This CDR3 reads CASSAATGELFF. CDR3 DNA: TGTGCCAGCAGCGCAGCTACCGGGGAGCTGTTTTTT.

V is TRBV20-1 and J is TRBJ1-2, with D possibly being TRBD1 (6 bases). The CDR3 loop spans 14 amino acids. In germline, CDR1 is DFQATT, CDR2 SNEGSKA (reference sequence). V lost 2 bases, J lost 8 bases, and 18 bases lay in between. CDR3 DNA sequence: TGCAGTGCTAGACGAGAGGGGGGCAATTGGGGCTACACCTTC. Amino acid sequence: CSARREGGNWGYTF.

The rearrangement joins TRBV6-5 to TRBJ1-2; D uncertain. V lost 0 bases and J lost 8, with 13 bases in between. The V gene's germline CDR1 is MNHEY and CDR2 SVGAGI. The CDR3 is 14 residues long. CDR3 sequence reads: CASSYSSKVRGYTF. The CDR3 nucleotides read TGTGCCAGCAGTTACTCTTCGAAGGTGCGAGGCTACACCTTC.

This clonotype has at least ten counts. The chain employs TRBV5-1 and TRBJ2-3; TRBD2 matches 8 bases. This CDR3 is built from 15 residues. The germline V gene has CDR1 SGHRS and CDR2 YFSETQ. V was clipped by 6 bases and J by 0 bases; unmatched bases: 6. CDR3 amino acids: CASTRAGASTDTQYF. In DNA, the CDR3 is TGCGCCAGCACCCGAGCGGGGGCGAGCACAGATACGCAGTATTTT.

The table lists this clonotype with many counts. This chain links TRBV12-3 or TRBV12-4 with TRBJ2-2; D unresolved. The CDR3 covers 14 residues. Trimming pared 4 bases from V and 0 bases from J, leaving 6 bases between. The CDR3: CASSSLANTGELFF. The CDR3 region has the DNA TGTGCCAGCAGTTCTCTCGCGAACACCGGGGAGCTGTTTTTT.

This clonotype was picked up many times. The rearrangement joins TRBV20-1 to TRBJ1-2, with D maybe TRBD1 (6 bases). V was cut by 2 bases and J by 8 bases, with 18 bases left in between. CDR1 DFQATT and CDR2 SNEGSKA come from the germline V gene (reference sequence). The CDR3 contains 14 residues. The CDR3 protein is CSARSPQGTGGYTF. The CDR3 coding sequence is TGCAGTGCTAGATCCCCCCAGGGGACGGGAGGCTACACCTTC.

V gene TRBV15 combines with J gene TRBJ2-1; 10 bases are a match to TRBD1. This CDR3 contains 16 residues. V lost 4 bases to trimming and J lost 4 bases; unmatched junction nucleotides: 7. The germline V gene has CDR1 LNHNV and CDR2 YYDKDF (reference sequence). CDR3: CATSKGTGVKYNEQFF. The CDR3 DNA is TGTGCCACCAGCAAAGGGACAGGGGTCAAATACAATGAGCAGTTCTTC.

This clonotype was recorded at least ten times. This rearrangement joins TRBV28 to TRBJ1-1; D perhaps matches TRBD1 (6 bases). Per germline, CDR1 MDHEN and CDR2 SYDVKM. V was shortened by 4 bases and J by 3 bases, with 24 bases between the two germline ends. The length of the CDR3 is 18 residues. The CDR3 DNA reads TGTGCCAGCAGTTCCACCACACCGAAGACGACAGGCCACACTGAAGCTTTCTTT. This codes for CASSSTTPKTTGHTEAFF.

This clonotype has at least ten counts. This chain joins TRBV28 and TRBJ2-3, with 7 bases identical to TRBD1. Germline V gene lookup returns CDR1 MDHEN and CDR2 SYDVKM. Unmatched junction bases numbered 2, after V lost 4 bases and J lost 1 base. The CDR3 has 14 residues. CDR3 in DNA: TGTGCCAGCAGTTCCGGACAGGGCACAGATACGCAGTATTTT. Translated: CASSSGQGTDTQYF. The full variable domain, with the rest looked up from reference TRBV28 and TRBJ2-3, is DVKVTQSSRYLVKRTGEKVFLECVQDMDHENMFWYRQDPGLGLRLIYFSYDVKMKEKGDIPEGYSVSREKKERFSLILESASTNQTSMYLCASSSGQGTDTQYFGPGTRLTVL.

This clonotype was detected only a few times. With a much larger clone just one base away, this may be a read error. The J gene is TRBJ1-5, the V gene TRBV9; TRBD1 matches at 8 bases. Germline V CDR1 and CDR2: SGDLS, YYNGEE. This CDR3 has 13 residues. V shed 3 bases and J 6 bases; nucleotides not matched to a gene: 2. CDR3 in DNA: TGTGCCAGCAGCGAGGGACAGGTTCAGCCCCAGCATTTT. It codes for CASSEGQVQPQHF.

This clonotype occurred many times. This chain joins TRBV30 and TRBJ1-1; D not resolved. V lost 4 bases and J 3 bases, leaving 6 bases between the germline ends. The CDR3 is made up of 11 amino acids. From germline, CDR1 is GTSNPN and CDR2 SVGIG (reference sequence). The CDR3 DNA reads as TGTGCCTGGATTGATTACACTGAAGCTTTCTTT. This translates into CAWIDYTEAFF.

This clonotype was seen many times. The chain couples TRBV29-1 to TRBJ1-1, with D tentatively TRBD1 (6 bases). The CDR3 sequence is 13 residues long. Trimming removed 7 bases from V and 7 bases from J, with 19 bases in between. Germline V gene data show CDR1 as SQVTM and CDR2 as ANQGSEA. The CDR3 is CSALTGTRYEAFF. CDR3 in DNA: TGCAGCGCCCTGACCGGGACAAGGTATGAAGCTTTCTTT.

This clonotype has only a few counts. This chain uses TRBV29-1 with TRBJ1-2; D gene unclear. Germline CDR1 is SQVTM and CDR2 is ANQGSEA. The V end lost 6 bases, the J end lost 8 bases, and 19 bases lay between the germline ends. The CDR3 is 13 residues long. CDR3 bases: TGCAGCGTGGACGAGGTCCAGGTCGGAGGCTACACCTTC. Amino acids: CSVDEVQVGGYTF.

Worth noting for this clonotype: The junction departs from germline at one end; a sequencing error may be responsible. The chain uses TRBV7-9 and TRBJ1-5, with 7 positions matching TRBD1. This CDR3 spans 16 amino acids. Germline-derived CDR1 and CDR2 are SEHNR and FQNEAQ (reference sequence). DNA of the CDR3: TGTGCCAGCAGCTCAAACAGTGACAGGGAAAGACAGCCCCGGCATTTT. This gives the protein CASSSNSDRERQPRHF.

This clonotype was recorded many times. This chain uses TRBV18 with TRBJ1-4; no definite D call. The CDR3 is 14 residues long. Per germline, CDR1 KGHSH and CDR2 LQKENI. V gave up 8 bases and J gave up 2 bases, with 12 bases separating them. The CDR3 spells CASQLVSTNEKLFF. In DNA form, the CDR3 reads TGTGCCAGCCAACTAGTCAGTACTAATGAAAAACTGTTTTTT.

This clonotype was seen many times. The chain uses TRBV20-1 and TRBJ1-4; 7 nucleotides line up with TRBD1. The junction had 12 bases not matched to a gene; V was cut back by 6 bases and J by 8 bases. There are 14 residues in the CDR3. The germline V gene has CDR1 DFQATT and CDR2 SNEGSKA (reference sequence). The CDR3: CSARGGGIGEKLFF. DNA of the CDR3: TGCAGTGCCAGGGGGGGCGGTATCGGGGAAAAACTGTTTTTT.